A selection of T cell receptor beta chains follows, all from one sample in a study of T cells expressing NK-cell markers. TCRdb re-called the 5' RACE reads and shows each CDR3 protein once, DNA omitted. There are about 390,000 distinct CDR3 sequences in the sample, with approximately 12% held by the top ten. What was sequenced was blood T cells: a sorted CD56 or NKG2C T cell subset, CD4+ or CD8+ T cells, or bulk PBMC T cells (not recorded which). All receptors come from a woman aged 50 to 60 in good health. Each CDR3 is given with its conserved first and last residue.

>TRBJ2-3|TRBV5-4
CASSTLRGFKPDTQYF
>TRBJ1-1|TRBV6-5
CASRRQGARTEAFF
>TRBJ2-2|TRBV4-1
CASSQATPPSPGELFF
>TRBJ2-1|TRBV3-1
CASSHRAGGPEFF
>TRBJ2-1|TRBV6-2/TRBV6-3
CASSTPGGTSGRPGRNEQFF
>TRBJ2-1|TRBV15
CATSRHSGSRYNEQFF
>TRBJ2-1|TRBV5-1
CASSLGTPKLHNEQFF
>TRBJ2-1|TRBV7-3
CASSFRATSYNEQFF
>TRBJ2-3|TRBV6-1
CASRVDRLSGDTQYF
>TRBJ2-5|TRBV20-1
CSAGGGLAGGQETQYF
>TRBJ1-2|TRBV12-3/TRBV12-4
CASSPTDRVRGYTF
>TRBJ2-1|TRBV16
CASSQSAGSYNEQFF
>TRBJ1-2|TRBV18
CASSRDGSFYGYTF
>TRBJ2-3|TRBV7-9
CASSPRTSGSADTQYF
>TRBJ2-3|TRBV7-2
CASNLQTLEGSDTQYF
>TRBJ2-3|TRBV24-1
CATSEPNRGTDTQYF
>TRBJ1-2|TRBV28
CASSFRDYGYTF
>TRBJ2-1|TRBV14
CASSQDLGGQSVF
>TRBJ2-7|TRBV12-3/TRBV12-4
CASSPRPMEQYF
>TRBJ2-5|TRBV12-3/TRBV12-4
CASSIPVRTKTQYF
>TRBJ2-7|TRBV20-1
CSARGGFQSSYEQYF
>TRBJ2-5|TRBV6-1
CASSDLAGGETQYF
>TRBJ2-2|TRBV6-4
CASTYVGATSNTGELFF
>TRBJ2-5|TRBV29-1
CSVEWDSRIGTQYF
>TRBJ2-1|TRBV12-3/TRBV12-4
CASTPGVEEQFF
>TRBJ2-3|TRBV27
CASSLGGHINTQYF
>TRBJ1-4|TRBV5-1
CASSPHPNRANNEKLFF
>TRBJ2-3|TRBV5-5
CASSLVGASTDTQYF
>TRBJ2-7|TRBV12-3/TRBV12-4
CASSLVGAGNEQYF
>TRBJ1-1|TRBV11-1
CASSPQVILLNTEAFF
>TRBJ2-2|TRBV24-1
CATCPTSGNGELFF
>TRBJ1-2|TRBV5-1
CASSLEGQSYGYTF
>TRBJ2-3|TRBV20-1
CSAATRLVSTDTQYF
>TRBJ2-5|TRBV19
CATQTSGRAGETQYF
>TRBJ1-2|TRBV5-1
CASSLAGGEYGYTF
>TRBJ2-1|TRBV12-3/TRBV12-4
CASTPRRAHNEQFF
>TRBJ2-3|TRBV12-3/TRBV12-4
CASVGGGLKDTQYF
>TRBJ1-2|TRBV5-1
CASSEGSGLFGGYTF
>TRBJ2-1|TRBV29-1
CSVNSGEGRFF
>TRBJ2-1|TRBV10-3
CAIREGLMYEQFF
>TRBJ2-5|TRBV20-1
CSARGDRPLEETQYF
>TRBJ2-7|TRBV5-1
CASSLAQRDGEYF
>TRBJ2-7|TRBV6-2/TRBV6-3
CASSTEGGYEQYF
>TRBJ2-4|TRBV20-1
CSARDGIVAKNIQYF
>TRBJ2-3|TRBV7-9
CASSLARPQWGTDTQYF
>TRBJ2-5|TRBV12-3/TRBV12-4
CASRGGLQETQYF